The present entry profiles one TCR beta chain with its context. Its antigen is still unknown. This entry belongs to a study of cytomegalovirus exposure and HLA in healthy donors. Overall study findings and caveats: Cytomegalovirus status, reportedly, was diagnosed with high specificity and sensitivity by the classifier.

A multiplex PCR was run with 60 Vbeta primers and 13 Jbeta primers. This table comes from immunoSEQ multiplex PCR, and its TCRdb copy is limited to in-frame clones, with some not included. The profile shows over 70,000 clones, 55% to 80% of them singletons. CDR1 and CDR2 from the germline V gene are SGHVS and FQNEAQ. The CDR3 runs to 15 residues. The ends lost 5 bases at V and 4 bases at J; junction bases unmatched: 9. The sequencing input was PBMCs. The TCR comes from a man aged 35 to 55 in good health and CMV-seropositive. V and J are TRBV7-8 and TRBJ1-1; 8 bases are shared with TRBD1. The CDR3 is CASSQNQGASTEAFF. The DNA of the CDR3 is TGTGCCAGCAGCCAGAATCAGGGGGCAAGCACTGAAGCTTTCTTT.